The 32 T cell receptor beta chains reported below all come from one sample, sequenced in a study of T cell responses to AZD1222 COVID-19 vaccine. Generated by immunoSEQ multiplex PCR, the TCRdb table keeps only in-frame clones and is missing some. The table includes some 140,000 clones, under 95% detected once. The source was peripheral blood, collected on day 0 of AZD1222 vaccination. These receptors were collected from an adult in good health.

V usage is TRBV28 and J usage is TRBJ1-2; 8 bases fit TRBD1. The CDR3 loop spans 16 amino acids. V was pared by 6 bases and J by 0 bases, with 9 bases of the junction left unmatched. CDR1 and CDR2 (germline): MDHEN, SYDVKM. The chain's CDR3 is CASRKPQGAANYGYTF. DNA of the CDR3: TGTGCCAGCAGAAAACCCCAGGGGGCAGCTAACTATGGCTACACCTTC.

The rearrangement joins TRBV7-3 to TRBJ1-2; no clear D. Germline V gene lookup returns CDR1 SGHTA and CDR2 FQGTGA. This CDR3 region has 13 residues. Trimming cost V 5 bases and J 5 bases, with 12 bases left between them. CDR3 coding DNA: TGTGCCAGCAGCCCCGGGCCAGGTTATGGCTACACCTTC. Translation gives CASSPGPGYGYTF.

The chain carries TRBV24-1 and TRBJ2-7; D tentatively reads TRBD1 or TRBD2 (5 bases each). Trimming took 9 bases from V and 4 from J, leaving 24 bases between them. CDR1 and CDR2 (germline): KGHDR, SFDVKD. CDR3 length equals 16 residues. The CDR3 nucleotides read TGTGCCACCCGATTGCTCGGGACGAATCTACCTTACGAGCAGTACTTC. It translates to CATRLLGTNLPYEQYF.

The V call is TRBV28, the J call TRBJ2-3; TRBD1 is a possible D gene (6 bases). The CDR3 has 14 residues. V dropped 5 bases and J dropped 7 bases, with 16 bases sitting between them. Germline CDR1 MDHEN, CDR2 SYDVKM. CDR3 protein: CASSESRDINTQYF. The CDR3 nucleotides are TGTGCCAGCAGTGAGAGCCGGGACATAAATACGCAGTATTTT.

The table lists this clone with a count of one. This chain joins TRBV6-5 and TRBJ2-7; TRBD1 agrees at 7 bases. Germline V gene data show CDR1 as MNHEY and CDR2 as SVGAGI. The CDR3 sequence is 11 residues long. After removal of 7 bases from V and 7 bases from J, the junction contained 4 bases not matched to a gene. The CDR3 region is CASTLRGEQYF. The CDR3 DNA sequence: TGTGCCAGCACCCTCAGGGGGGAGCAGTACTTC.

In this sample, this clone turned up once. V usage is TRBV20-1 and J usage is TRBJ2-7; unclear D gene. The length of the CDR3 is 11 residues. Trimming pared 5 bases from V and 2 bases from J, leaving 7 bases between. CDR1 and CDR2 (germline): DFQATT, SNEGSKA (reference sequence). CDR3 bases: TGCAGTGCTCCCGCTCCCTACGAGCAGTACTTC. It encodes CSAPAPYEQYF.

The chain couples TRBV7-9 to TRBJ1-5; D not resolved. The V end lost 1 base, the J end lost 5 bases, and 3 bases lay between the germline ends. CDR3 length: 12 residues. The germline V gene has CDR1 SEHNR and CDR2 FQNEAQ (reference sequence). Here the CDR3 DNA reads TGTGCCAGCAGCTTAGAGGATCAGCCCCAGCATTTT. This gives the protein CASSLEDQPQHF.

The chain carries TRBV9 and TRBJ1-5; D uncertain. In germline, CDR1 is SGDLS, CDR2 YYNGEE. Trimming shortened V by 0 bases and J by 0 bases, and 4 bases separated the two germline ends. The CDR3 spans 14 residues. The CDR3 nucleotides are TGTGCCAGCAGCGTAGGAGCTAGCAATCAGCCCCAGCATTTT. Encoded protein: CASSVGASNQPQHF.

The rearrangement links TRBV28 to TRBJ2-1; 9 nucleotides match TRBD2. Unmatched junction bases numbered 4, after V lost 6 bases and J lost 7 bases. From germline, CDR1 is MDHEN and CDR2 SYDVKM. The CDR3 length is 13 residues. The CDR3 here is CASRERGANEQFF. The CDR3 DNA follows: TGTGCCAGCAGAGAGCGGGGGGCAAATGAGCAGTTCTTC.

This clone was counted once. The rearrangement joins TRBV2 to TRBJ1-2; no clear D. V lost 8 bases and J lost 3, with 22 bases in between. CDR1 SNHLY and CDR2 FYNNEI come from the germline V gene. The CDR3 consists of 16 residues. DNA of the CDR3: TGTGCCAGCGTGCTTGATAGGACCTTCCGTTACTATGGCTACACCTTC. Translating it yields CASVLDRTFRYYGYTF.

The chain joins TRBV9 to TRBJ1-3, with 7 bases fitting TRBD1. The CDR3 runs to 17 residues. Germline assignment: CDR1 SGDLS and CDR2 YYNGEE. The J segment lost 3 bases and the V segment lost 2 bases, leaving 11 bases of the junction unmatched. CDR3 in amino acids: CASSVAPTGVVGNTIYF. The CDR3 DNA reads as TGTGCCAGCAGCGTCGCCCCCACAGGGGTAGTTGGAAACACCATATATTTT. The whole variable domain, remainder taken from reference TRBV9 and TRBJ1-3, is DSGVTQTPKHLITATGQRVTLRCSPRSGDLSVYWYQQSLDQGLQFLIQYYNGEERAKGNILERFSAQQFPDLHSELNLSSLELGDSALYFCASSVAPTGVVGNTIYFGEGSWLTVV.

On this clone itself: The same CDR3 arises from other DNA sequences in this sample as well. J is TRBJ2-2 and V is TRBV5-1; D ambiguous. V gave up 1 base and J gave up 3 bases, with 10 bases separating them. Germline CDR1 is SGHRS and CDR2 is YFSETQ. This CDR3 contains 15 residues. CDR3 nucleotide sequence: TGCGCCAGCAGCTTGCGCACATGGGACACCGGGGAGCTGTTTTTT. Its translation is CASSLRTWDTGELFF.

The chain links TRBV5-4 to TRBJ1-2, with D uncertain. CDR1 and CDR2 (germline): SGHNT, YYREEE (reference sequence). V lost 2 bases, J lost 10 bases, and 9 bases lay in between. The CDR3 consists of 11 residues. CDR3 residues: CASSFGGDYTF. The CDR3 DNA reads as TGTGCCAGCAGCTTTGGCGGGGACTACACCTTC.

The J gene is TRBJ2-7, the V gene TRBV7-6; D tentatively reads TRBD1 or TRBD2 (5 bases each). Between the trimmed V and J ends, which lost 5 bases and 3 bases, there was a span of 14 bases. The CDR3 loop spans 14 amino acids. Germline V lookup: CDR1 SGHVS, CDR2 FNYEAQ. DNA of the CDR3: TGTGCCAGCAGCACCGGGACGGACGTCTACGAGCAGTACTTC. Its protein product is CASSTGTDVYEQYF.

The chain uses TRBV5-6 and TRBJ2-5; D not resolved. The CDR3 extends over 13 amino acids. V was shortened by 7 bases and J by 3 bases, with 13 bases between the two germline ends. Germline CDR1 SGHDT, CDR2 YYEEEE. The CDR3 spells CASAWQPEETQYF. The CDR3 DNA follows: TGTGCCAGCGCCTGGCAACCGGAAGAGACCCAGTACTTC.

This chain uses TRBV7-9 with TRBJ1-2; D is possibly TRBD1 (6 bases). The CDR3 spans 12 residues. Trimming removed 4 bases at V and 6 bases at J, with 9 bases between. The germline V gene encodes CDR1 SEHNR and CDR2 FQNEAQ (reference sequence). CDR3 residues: CASSWTANGYTF. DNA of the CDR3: TGTGCCAGCAGCTGGACAGCCAATGGCTACACCTTC. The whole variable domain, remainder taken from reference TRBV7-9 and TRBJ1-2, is DTGVSQNPRHKITKRGQNVTFRCDPISEHNRLYWYRQTLGQGPEFLTYFQNEAQLEKSRLLSDRFSAERPKGSFSTLEIQRTEQGDSAMYLCASSWTANGYTFGSGTRLTVV.

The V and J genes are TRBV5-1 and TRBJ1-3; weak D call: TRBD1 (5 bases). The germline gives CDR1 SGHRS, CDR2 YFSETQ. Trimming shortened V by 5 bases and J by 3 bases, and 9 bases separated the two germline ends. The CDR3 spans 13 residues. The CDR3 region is CASRGTFGNTIYF. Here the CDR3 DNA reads TGCGCCAGCAGGGGGACTTTTGGAAACACCATATATTTT.

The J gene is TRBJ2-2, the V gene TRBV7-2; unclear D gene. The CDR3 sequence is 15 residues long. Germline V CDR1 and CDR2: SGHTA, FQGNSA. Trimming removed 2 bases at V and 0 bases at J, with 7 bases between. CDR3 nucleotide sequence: TGTGCCAGCAGCTTAAGGCAGACGAACACCGGGGAGCTGTTTTTT. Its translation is CASSLRQTNTGELFF.

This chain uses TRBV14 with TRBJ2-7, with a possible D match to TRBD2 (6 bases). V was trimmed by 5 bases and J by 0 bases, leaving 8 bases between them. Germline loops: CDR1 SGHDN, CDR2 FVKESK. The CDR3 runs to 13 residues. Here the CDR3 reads CASSAGSSYEQYF. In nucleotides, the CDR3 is TGTGCCAGCAGCGCGGGGAGCTCCTACGAGCAGTACTTC.

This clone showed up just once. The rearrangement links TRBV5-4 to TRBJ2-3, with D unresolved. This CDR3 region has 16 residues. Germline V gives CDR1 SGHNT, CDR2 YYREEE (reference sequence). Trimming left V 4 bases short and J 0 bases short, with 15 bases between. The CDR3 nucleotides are TGTGCCAGCAGCCTAGGCCCTGACCCGAGCACAGATACGCAGTATTTT. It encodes CASSLGPDPSTDTQYF.

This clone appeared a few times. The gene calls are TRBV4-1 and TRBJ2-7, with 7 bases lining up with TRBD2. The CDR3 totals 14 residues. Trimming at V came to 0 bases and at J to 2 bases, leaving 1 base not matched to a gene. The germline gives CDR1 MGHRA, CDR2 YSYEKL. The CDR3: CASSQEGGTYEQYF. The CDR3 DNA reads TGCGCCAGCAGCCAAGAGGGGGGGACCTACGAGCAGTACTTC.

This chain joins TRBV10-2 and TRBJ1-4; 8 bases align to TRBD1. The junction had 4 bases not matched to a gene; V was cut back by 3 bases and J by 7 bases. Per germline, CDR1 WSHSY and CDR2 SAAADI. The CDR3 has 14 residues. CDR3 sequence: CASSDQGAGEKLFF. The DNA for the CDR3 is TGCGCCAGCAGTGACCAGGGGGCGGGTGAAAAACTGTTTTTT.

The CDR3 bases are TGTGCCAGCAGCTTAATGAATCAGCCCCAGCATTTT. It yields the protein CASSLMNQPQHF. The rearrangement joins TRBV7-2 to TRBJ1-5; unclear D gene. The V gene lost 2 bases and the J gene lost 4 bases, with 3 bases spanning the gap. This CDR3 has 12 residues. The V gene's germline CDR1 is SGHTA and CDR2 FQGNSA.

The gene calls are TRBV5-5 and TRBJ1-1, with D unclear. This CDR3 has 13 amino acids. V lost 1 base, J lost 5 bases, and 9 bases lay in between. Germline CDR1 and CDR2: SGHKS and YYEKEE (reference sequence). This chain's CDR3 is CASSLYEVTEAFF. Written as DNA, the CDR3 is TGTGCCAGCAGCTTGTACGAGGTGACTGAAGCTTTCTTT.

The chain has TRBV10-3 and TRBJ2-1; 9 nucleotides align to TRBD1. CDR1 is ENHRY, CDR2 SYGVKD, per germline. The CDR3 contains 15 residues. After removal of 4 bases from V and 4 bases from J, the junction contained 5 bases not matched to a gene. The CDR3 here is CAISAKTGGYNEQFF. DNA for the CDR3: TGTGCCATCAGTGCTAAGACAGGGGGATACAATGAGCAGTTCTTC.

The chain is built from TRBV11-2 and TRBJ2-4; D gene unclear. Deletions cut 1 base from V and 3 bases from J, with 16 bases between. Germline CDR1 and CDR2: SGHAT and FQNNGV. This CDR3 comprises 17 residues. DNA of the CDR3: TGTGCCAGCAGCTTAGGGGTGAGATTACTTGGCAAAAACATTCAGTACTTC. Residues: CASSLGVRLLGKNIQYF.

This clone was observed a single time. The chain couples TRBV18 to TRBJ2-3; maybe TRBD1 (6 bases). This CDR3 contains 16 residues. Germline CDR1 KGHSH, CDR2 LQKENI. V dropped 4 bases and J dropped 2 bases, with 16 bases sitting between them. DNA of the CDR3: TGTGCCAGCTCACTCACCCGGGACACAGCCACAGATACGCAGTATTTT. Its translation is CASSLTRDTATDTQYF.

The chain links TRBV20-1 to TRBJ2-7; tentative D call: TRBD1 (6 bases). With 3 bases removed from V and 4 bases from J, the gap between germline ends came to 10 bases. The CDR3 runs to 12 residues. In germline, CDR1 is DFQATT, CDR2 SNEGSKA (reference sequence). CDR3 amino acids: CSASRQGYEQYF. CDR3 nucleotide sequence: TGCAGTGCTAGTCGGCAGGGGTACGAGCAGTACTTC.

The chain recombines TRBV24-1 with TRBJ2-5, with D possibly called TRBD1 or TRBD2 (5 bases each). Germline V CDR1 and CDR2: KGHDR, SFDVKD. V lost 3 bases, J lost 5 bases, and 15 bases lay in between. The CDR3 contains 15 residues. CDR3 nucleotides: TGTGCCACCAGTGATGTGACGGGACCGGGGGAGACCCAGTACTTC. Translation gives CATSDVTGPGETQYF.

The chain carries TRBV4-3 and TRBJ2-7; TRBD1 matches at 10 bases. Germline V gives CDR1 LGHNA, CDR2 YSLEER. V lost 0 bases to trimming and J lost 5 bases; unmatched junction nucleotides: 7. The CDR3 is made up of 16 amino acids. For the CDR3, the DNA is TGCGCCAGCAGCCAAGATGCGGGACAGGGGAACAACGAGCAGTACTTC. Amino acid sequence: CASSQDAGQGNNEQYF.

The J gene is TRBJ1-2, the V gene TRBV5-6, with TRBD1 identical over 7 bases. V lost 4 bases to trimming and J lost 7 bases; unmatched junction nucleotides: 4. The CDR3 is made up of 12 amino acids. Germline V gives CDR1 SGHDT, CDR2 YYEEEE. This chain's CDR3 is CASSADRVGYTF. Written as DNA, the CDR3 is TGTGCCAGCAGCGCTGACAGGGTTGGCTACACCTTC. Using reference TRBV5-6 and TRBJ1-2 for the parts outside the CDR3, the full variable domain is DAGVTQSPTHLIKTRGQQVTLRCSPKSGHDTVSWYQQALGQGPQFIFQYYEEEERQRGNFPDRFSGHQFPNYSSELNVNALLLGDSALYLCASSADRVGYTFGSGTRLTVV.

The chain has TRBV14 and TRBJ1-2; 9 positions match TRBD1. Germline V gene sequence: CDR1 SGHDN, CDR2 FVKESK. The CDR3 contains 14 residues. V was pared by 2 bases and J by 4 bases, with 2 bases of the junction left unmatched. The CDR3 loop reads CASSQRQGGYGYTF. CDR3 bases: TGTGCCAGCAGCCAAAGACAGGGGGGCTATGGCTACACCTTC.